The T cell receptor (beta chain) under discussion was sequenced for a study of blood T cell repertoires in COVID-19. Study background: Sites in the United States, Italy and Spain provided acute and convalescent COVID-19 samples. T cells, B-cell-depleted T cells, or PBMCs supplied cDNA or gDNA.

Authors' processing steps: Reference gene primer amplification gave nucleated cell count estimates. Sequencing used immunoSEQ multiplex PCR; TCRdb keeps in-frame clones, though not all of them. V, J and clone size are taken as reported in that table, and D and trimming were inferred from the DNA itself. The profile shows about 90,000 clones, 81% of them singletons. This CDR3 is 14 amino acids long. With V trimmed by 3 bases and J by 7 bases, 12 bases remained unmatched. Germline loops: CDR1 DFQATT, CDR2 SNEGSKA (reference sequence). J is TRBJ2-7 and V is TRBV20-1; 7 bases are shared with TRBD1. The specimen was peripheral blood. This receptor was obtained from a human donor in a cohort sampled during active COVID-19. CDR3 region: CSASKRQGPWEQYF. The CDR3 DNA reads as TGCAGTGCTAGTAAAAGACAGGGCCCCTGGGAGCAGTACTTC.